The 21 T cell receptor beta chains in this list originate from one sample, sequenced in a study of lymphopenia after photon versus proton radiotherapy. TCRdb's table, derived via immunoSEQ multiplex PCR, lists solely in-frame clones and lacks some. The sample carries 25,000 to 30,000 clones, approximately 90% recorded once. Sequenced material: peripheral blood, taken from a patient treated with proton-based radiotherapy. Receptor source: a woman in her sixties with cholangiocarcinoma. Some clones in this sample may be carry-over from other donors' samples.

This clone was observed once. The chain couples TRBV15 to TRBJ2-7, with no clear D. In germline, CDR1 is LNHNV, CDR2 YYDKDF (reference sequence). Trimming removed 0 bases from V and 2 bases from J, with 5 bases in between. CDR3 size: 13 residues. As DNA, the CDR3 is TGTGCCACCAGCAGAGATCTTCCCTACGAGCAGTACTTC. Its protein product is CATSRDLPYEQYF.

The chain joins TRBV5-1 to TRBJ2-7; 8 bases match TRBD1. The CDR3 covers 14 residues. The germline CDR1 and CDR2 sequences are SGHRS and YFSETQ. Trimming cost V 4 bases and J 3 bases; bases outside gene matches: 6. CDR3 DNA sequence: TGCGCCAGCAGCAGGGGACAGGCAGACTACGAGCAGTACTTC. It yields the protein CASSRGQADYEQYF.

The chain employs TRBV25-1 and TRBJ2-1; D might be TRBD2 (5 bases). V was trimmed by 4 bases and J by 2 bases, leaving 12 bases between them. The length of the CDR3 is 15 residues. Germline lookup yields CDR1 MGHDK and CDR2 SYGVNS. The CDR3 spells CASSVRSGTYNEQFF. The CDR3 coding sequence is TGTGCCAGCAGTGTCAGGAGCGGTACCTACAATGAGCAGTTCTTC.

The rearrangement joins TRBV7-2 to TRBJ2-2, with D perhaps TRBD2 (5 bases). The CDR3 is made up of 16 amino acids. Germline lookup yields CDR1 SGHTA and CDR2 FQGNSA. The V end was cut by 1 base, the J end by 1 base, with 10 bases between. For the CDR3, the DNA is TGTGCCAGCAGCTTAGTCCTAGCCGTGAACACCGGGGAGCTGTTTTTT. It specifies CASSLVLAVNTGELFF.

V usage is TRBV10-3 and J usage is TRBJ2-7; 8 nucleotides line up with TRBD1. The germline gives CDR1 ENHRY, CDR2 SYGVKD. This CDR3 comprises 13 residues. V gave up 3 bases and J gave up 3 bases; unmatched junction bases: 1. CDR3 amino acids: CAISEGQGYEQYF. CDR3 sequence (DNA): TGTGCCATCAGTGAAGGACAGGGCTACGAGCAGTACTTC.

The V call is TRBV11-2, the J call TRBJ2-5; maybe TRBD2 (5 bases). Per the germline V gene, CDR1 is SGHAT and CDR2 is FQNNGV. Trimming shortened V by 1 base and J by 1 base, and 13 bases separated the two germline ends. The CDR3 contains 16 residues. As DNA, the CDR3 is TGTGCCAGCAGCTTAGGATCCAGCGGAGCCCAAGAGACCCAGTACTTC. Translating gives CASSLGSSGAQETQYF.

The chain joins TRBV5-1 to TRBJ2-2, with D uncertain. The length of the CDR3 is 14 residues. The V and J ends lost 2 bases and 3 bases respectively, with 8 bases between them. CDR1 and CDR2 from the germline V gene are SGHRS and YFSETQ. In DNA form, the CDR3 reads TGCGCCAGCAGCTTACGGTGGCACACCGGGGAGCTGTTTTTT. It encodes CASSLRWHTGELFF.

This CDR3 reads CASSGGLNTEAFF. For the CDR3, the DNA is TGTGCCAGCTCCGGGGGCTTGAACACTGAAGCTTTCTTT. The chain has TRBV18 and TRBJ1-1, with a weak D call TRBD1 (6 bases). V lost 6 bases to trimming and J lost 0 bases, with 8 bases between them. This CDR3 has 13 amino acids. CDR1 is KGHSH and CDR2 is LQKENI in the germline V gene.

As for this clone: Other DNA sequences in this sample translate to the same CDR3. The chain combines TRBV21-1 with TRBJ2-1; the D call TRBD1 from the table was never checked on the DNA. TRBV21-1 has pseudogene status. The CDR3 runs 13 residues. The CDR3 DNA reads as TGTGCCAGCAGTAACCAGGGTTGGGATGAGCAGTTCTTC. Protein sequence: CASSNQGWDEQFF.

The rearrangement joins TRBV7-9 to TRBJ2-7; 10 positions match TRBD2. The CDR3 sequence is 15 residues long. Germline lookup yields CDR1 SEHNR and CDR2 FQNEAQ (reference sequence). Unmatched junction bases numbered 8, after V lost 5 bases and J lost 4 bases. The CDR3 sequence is CASSTALAGRYEQYF. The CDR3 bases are TGTGCCAGCAGCACCGCACTAGCGGGAAGGTACGAGCAGTACTTC.

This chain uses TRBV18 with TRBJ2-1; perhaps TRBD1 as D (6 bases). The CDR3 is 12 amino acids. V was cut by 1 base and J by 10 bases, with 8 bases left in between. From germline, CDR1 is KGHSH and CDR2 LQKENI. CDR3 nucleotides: TGTGCCAGCTCACCACTAGGGACAGAGCAGTTCTTC. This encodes CASSPLGTEQFF.

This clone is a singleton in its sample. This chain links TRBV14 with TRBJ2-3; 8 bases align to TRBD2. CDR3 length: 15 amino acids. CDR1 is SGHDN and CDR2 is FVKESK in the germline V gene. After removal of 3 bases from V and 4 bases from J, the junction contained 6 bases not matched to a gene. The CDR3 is CASSHPRGGPDTQYF. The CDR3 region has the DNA TGTGCCAGCAGCCACCCACGGGGGGGCCCAGATACGCAGTATTTT.

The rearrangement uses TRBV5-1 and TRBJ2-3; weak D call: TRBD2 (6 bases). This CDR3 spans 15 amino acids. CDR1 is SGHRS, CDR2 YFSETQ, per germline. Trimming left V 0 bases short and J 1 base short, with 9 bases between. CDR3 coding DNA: TGCGCCAGCAGCTTGGGCGGGACTGGCACAGATACGCAGTATTTT. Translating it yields CASSLGGTGTDTQYF.

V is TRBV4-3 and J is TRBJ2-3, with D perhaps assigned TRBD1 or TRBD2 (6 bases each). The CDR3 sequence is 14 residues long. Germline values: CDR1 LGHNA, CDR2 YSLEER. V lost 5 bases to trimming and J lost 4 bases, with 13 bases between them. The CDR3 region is CASSITGASDTQYF. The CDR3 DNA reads TGCGCCAGCAGCATAACGGGGGCTTCAGATACGCAGTATTTT.

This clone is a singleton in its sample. The CDR3 DNA is TGTGCCTGGACCCGAGGTGTACTCTCAAGAGAGACCCAGTACTTC. Amino acids: CAWTRGVLSRETQYF. The chain joins TRBV30 to TRBJ2-5; no firm D call. The germline V and J ends were trimmed by 4 bases and 4 bases, with 19 bases remaining between them. Germline V gene lookup returns CDR1 GTSNPN and CDR2 SVGIG (reference sequence). The CDR3 spans 15 residues.

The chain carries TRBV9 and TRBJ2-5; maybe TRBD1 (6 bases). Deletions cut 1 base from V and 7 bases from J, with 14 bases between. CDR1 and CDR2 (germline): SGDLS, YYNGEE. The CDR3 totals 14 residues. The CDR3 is CASSVLQGDGTQYF. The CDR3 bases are TGTGCCAGCAGCGTATTACAGGGAGATGGGACCCAGTACTTC.

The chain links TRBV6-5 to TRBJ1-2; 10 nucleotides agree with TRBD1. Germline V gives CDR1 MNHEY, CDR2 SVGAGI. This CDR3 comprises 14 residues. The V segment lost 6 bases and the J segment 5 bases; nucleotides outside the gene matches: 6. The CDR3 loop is CASRTRDRGYGYTF. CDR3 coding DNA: TGTGCCAGCAGGACGAGGGACAGGGGTTATGGCTACACCTTC.

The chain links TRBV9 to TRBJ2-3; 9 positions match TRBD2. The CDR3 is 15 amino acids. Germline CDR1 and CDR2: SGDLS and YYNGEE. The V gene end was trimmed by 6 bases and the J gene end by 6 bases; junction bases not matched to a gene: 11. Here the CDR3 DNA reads TGTGCCAGCACCCGGTCGGGACTAGCAAGCGATACGCAGTATTTT. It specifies CASTRSGLASDTQYF.

The CDR3 DNA reads as TGTGCCAGCAGCGAGGGGCCCCCAAACACCATATATTTT. It is translated as CASSEGPPNTIYF. This chain links TRBV7-3 with TRBJ1-3, with a possible D match to TRBD1 (5 bases). Germline V gives CDR1 SGHTA, CDR2 FQGTGA. V dropped 5 bases and J dropped 6 bases, with 11 bases sitting between them. This CDR3 is built from 13 residues.

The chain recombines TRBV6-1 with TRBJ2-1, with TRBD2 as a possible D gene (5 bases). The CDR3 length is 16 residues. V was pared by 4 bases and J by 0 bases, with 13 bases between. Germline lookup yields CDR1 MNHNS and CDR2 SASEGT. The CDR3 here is CASSVRTENSYNEQFF. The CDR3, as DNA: TGTGCCAGCAGTGTACGGACTGAAAACTCCTACAATGAGCAGTTCTTC.

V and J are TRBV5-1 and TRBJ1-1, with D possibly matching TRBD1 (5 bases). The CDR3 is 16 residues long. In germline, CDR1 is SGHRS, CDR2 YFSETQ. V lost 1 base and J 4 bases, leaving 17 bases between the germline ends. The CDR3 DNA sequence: TGCGCCAGCAGCTTGTTGGGGGTTTGGGTGGCCACTGAAGCTTTCTTT. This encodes CASSLLGVWVATEAFF.